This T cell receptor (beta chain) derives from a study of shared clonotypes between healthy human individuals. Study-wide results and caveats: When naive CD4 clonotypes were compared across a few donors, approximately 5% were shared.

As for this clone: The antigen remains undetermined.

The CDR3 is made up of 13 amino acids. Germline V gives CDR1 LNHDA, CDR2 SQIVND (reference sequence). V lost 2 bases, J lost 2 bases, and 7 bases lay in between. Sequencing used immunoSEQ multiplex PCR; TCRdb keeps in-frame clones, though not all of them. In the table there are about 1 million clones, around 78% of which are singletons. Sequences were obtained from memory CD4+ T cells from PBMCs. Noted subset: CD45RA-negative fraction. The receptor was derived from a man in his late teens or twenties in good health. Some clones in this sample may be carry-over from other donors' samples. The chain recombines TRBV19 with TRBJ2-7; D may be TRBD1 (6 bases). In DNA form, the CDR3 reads TGTGCCAGTAGTATAACAGGGACCTACGAGCAGTACTTC. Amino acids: CASSITGTYEQYF.